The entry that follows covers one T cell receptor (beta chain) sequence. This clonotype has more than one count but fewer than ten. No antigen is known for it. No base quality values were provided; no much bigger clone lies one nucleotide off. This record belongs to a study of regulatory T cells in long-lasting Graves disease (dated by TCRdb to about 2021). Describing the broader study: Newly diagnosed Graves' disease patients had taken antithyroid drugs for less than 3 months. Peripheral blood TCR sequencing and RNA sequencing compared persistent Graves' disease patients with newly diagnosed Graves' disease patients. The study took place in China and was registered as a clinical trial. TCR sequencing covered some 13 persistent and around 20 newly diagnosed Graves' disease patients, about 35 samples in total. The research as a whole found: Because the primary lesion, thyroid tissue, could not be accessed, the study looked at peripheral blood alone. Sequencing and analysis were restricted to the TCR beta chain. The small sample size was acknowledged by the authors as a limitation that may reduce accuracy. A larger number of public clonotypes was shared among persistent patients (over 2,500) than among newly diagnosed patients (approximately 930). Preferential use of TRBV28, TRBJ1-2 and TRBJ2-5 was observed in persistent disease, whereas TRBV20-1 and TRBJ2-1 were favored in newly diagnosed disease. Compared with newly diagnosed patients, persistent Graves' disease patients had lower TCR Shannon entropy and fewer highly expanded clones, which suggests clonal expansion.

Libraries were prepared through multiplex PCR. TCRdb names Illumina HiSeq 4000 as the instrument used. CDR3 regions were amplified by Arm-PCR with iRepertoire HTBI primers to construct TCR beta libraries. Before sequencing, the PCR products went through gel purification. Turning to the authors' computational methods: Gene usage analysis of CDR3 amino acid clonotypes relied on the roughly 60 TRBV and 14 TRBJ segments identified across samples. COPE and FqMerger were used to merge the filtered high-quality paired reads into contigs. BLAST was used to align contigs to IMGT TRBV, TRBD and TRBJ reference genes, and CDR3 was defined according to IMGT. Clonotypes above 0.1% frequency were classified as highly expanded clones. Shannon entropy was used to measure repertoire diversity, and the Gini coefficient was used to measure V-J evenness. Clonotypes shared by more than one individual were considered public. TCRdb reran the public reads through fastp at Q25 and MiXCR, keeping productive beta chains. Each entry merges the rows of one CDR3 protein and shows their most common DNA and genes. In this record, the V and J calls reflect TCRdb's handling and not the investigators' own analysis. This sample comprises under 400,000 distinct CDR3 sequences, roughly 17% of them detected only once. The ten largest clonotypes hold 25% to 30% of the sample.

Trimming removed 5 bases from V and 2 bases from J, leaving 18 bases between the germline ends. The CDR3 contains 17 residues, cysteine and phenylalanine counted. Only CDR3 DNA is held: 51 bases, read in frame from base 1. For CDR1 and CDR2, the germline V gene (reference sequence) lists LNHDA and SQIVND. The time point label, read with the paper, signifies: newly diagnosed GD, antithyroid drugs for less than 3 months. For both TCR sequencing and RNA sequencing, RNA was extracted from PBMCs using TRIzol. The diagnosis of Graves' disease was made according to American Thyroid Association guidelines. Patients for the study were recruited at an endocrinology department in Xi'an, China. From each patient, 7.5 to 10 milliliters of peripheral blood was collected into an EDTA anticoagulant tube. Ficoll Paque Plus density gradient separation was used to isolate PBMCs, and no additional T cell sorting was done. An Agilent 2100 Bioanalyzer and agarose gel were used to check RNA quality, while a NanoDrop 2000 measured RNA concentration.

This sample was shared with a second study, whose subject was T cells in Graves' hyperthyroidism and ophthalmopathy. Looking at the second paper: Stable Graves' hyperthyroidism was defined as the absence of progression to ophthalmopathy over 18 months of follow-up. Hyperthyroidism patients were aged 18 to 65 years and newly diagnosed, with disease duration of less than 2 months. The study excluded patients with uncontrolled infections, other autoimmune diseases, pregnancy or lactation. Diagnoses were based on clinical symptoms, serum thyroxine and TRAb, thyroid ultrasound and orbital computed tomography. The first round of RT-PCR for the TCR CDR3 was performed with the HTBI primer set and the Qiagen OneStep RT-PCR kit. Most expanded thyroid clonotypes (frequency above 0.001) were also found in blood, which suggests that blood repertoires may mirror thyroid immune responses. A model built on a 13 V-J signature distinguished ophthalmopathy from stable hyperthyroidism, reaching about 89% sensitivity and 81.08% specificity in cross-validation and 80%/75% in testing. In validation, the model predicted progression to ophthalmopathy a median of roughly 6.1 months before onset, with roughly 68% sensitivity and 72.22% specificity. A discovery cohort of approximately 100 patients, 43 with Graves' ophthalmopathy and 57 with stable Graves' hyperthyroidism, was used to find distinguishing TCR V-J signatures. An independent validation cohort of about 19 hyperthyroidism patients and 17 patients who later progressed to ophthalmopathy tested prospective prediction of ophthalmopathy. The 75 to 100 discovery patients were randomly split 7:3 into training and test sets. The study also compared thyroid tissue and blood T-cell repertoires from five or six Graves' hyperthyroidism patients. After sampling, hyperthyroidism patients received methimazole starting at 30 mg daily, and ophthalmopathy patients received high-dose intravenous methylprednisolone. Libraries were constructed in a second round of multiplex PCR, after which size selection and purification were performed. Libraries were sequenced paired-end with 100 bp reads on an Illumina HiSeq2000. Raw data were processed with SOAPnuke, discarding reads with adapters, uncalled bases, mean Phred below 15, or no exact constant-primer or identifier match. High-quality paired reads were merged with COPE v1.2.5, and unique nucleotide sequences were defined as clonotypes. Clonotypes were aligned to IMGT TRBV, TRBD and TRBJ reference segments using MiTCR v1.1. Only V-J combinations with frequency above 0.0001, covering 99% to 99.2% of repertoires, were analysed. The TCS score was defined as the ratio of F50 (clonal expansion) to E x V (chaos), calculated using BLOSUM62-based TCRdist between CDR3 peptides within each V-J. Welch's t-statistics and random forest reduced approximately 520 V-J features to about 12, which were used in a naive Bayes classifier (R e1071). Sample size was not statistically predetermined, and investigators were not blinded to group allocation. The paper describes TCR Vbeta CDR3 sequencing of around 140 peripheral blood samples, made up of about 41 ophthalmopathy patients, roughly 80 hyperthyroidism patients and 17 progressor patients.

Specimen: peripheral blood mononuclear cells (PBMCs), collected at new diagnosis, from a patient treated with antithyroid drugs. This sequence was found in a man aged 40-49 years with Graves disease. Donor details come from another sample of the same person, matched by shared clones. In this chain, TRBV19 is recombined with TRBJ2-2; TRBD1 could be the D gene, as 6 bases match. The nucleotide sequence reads TGTGCCAGTAGTCCTTATCGCCGGGACATAAACACCGGGGAGCTGTTTTTT. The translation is CASSPYRRDINTGELFF.